This TCR beta chain emerged from a study of shared clonotypes between healthy human individuals (dated by TCRdb to 2020 to 2022). Notes on the research overall: The cohort included three men and a couple of women between 18 and 49 years of age. For each donor, three plates each were used for CD4 naive and CD4 memory, two plates were used for CD8 naive, and one plate was used for CD8 memory. To estimate repertoire size and how much clonotype sharing occurs between individuals, the study deeply sequenced the blood TCR repertoires of several healthy adults. To increase sequencing depth and limit assay-specific biases, TCR repertoire library preparation and sequencing were carried out by different laboratories using diverse techniques. Each donor's leukapheresis produced roughly between roughly 0.94 and 9.5 billion PBMCs. Overall study outcomes, separate from this receptor: Across four donors, around 5% of naive CD4, 3% to 4% of naive CD8, under 2.5% of memory CD4, and under 0.45% of memory CD8 clonotypes were shared. Because the study included only a small number of donors, the genetic and exposure-history diversity represented was limited. Incomplete sequencing was indicated by rarefaction of sorted-subset datasets, despite the large sequencing depth. Compared with non-shared clonotypes, the clonotypes found in all four sorted-subset donors had higher generation probabilities. Based on pairwise subsampling, the degree of clonotype sharing among donors was expected to be affected by sequencing depth. Larger estimated clonotype richness was generally found for naive subsets than for memory subsets. Sampling was limited to blood, and TCR repertoires in tissue likely differ from TCR repertoires in blood.

In regard to this clone: The specificity of this receptor is unknown. Qualities for individual bases were not recorded, and no much larger clone is one base off.

TCR CDR3 regions were amplified from genomic DNA by multiplex PCR using the deep immunoSEQ assay. For each cell subset, the extracted genomic DNA was distributed evenly across all wells of several immunoSEQ 96-well plates, and each plate served as one replicate. For sorted subsets, about 210 ng of genomic DNA, equivalent to around 29,000 T cell genomes, went into each replicate PCR. Purified libraries were measured with a Qubit 3.0 fluorometer, size-checked on a Bioanalyzer 2100, and measured again with the KAPA Library Quantification kit. Every immunoSEQ 96-well plate was sequenced on a separate single-read 150-cycle Illumina NextSeq 550 flow cell. In the paper's pipeline: Because the immunoSEQ output held only junctional sequences and lacked quality scores, the filtering could not match the filtering applied to full-length reads. Sequences were annotated with PyIR, a Python wrapper for IgBLAST v1.9, and V/J genes and CDR3 were assigned using IMGT germline references. Reads were removed for weak V/J assignments (E-value above 1e-6), missing CDR3, stop codons, out-of-frame junctions, or ambiguous translated residues. V3J clonotypes were defined by identical inferred V gene, J gene, and CDR3 amino acid sequence. Percentage overlap between repertoires was calculated by dividing the number of shared unique clonotypes by the size of the smaller repertoire. Three approaches were used to assess repertoire richness: RTK rarefaction, the Chao1 estimator, and Recon v2.1 estimates of unobserved clonotypes. OLGA was used to compute generation probabilities for all TCRbeta clonotypes that the gDNA method yielded from a handful of donors. What TCRdb holds here is the immuneACCESS table cut down to in-frame rearrangements. Part of the clones is not present; checked against another copy, under half of the missing clones reflect an unresolved V gene, and the others are unexplained. V and J calls and clone size are as listed in that table; D and trimming were resolved from the DNA. The sample data list around 1.5 million clones, and 95% to 99% of these were observed just once. The ten largest clones capture around 0.45% of the sample.

Healthy HIV-negative adults with no recently reported acute infections or vaccinations were included as donors. Every donor was a Caucasian adult living in Nashville, Tennessee, USA. CD4+ T cells were enriched through magnetic negative selection, after which naive cells were positively selected on CD45RA and the remaining negative fraction served as the memory subset. Blood was obtained by leukapheresis, after which PBMCs were separated by Ficoll-Histopaque density gradient centrifugation and cryopreserved in liquid nitrogen vapor phase. Analytical flow cytometry was used to check the purity and quantity of each magnetically sorted T cell population. From each sorted fraction, genomic DNA was isolated and quantified by UV absorbance on a Nanodrop 2000c. V gives up 1 base and J gives up 5 bases, and the segment between their germline ends measures 7 bases. Via the germline V gene, CDR1 is SGHVS and CDR2 FNYEAQ. The CDR3, cysteine through phenylalanine, is 13 amino acids long. Only the CDR3 portion is preserved as DNA: 39 bases, with reading frame beginning at the first base.

The V and J genes are TRBV7-6 and TRBJ2-3, with the identity of the D gene unclear. The specimen was naive CD4+ T cells sorted from blood. The sample's cell subset or site label, decoded: CD45RA+ positively selected. This receptor was obtained from a man younger than 40 in good health. The CDR3 corresponds to CASSLGPLDTQYF. The base sequence is TGTGCCAGCAGCTTAGGGCCTTTAGATACGCAGTATTTT.